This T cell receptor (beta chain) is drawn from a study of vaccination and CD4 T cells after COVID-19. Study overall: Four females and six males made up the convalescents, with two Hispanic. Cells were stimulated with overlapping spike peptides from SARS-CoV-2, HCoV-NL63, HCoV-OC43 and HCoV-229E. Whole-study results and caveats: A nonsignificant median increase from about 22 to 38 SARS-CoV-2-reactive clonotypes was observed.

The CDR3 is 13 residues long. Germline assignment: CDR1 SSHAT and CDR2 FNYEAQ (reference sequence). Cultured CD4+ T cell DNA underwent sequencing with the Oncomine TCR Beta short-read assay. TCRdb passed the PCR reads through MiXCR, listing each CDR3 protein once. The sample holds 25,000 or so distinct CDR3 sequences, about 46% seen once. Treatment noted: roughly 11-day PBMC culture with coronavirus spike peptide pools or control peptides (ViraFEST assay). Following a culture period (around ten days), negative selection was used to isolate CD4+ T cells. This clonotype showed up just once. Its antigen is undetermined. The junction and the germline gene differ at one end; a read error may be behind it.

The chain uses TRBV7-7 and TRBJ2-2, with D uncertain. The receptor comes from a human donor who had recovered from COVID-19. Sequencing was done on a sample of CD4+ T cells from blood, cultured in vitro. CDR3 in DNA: TGTGCTAGCAGCTTAGTGATGGCCGGGGAGCTGTTTTTT. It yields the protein CASSLVMAGELFF.